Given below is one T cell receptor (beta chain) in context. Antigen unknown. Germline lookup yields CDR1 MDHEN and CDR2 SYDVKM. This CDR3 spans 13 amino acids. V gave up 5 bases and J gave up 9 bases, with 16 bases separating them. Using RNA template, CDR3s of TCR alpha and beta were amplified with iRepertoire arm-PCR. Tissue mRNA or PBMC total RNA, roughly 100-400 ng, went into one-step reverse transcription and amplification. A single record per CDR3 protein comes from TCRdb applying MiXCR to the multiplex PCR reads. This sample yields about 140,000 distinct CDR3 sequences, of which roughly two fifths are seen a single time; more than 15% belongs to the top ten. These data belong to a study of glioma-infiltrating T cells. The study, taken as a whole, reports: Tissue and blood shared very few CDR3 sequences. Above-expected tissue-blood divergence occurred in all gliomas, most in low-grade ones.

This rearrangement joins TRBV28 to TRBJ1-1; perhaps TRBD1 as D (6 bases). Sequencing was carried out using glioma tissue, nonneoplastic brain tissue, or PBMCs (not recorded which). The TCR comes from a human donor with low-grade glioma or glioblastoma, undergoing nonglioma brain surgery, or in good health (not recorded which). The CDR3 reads CASSGTPTKKAFF. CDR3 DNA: TGTGCCAGCAGTGGGACACCGACAAAAAAAGCTTTCTTT.